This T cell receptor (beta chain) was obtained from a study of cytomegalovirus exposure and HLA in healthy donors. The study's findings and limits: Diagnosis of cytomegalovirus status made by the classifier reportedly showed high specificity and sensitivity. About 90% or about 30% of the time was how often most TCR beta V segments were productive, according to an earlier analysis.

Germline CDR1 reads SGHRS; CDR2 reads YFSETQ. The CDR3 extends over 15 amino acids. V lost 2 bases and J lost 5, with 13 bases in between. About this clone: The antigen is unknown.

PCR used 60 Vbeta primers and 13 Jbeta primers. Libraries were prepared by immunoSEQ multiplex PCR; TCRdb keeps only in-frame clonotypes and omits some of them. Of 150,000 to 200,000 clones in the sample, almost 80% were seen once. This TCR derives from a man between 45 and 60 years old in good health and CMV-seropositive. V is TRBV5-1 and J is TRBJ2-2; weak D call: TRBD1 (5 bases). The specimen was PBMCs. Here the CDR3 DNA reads TGCGCCAGCAGCTTTGATGGGGCCTCTACCGGGGAGCTGTTTTTT. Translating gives CASSFDGASTGELFF.